The sequence of this TCR beta chain was determined in a study of T cells in Graves' hyperthyroidism and ophthalmopathy. Amplification of TCR beta CDR3 regions used RNA as the template. Primed by the HTBI set, a first-round RT-PCR was run on the TCR CDR3. TCRdb reprocessed the multiplex PCR reads via MiXCR and lists one record per CDR3 protein. The sample records 540,000 or so distinct CDR3 sequences, under 60% being singletons. Trimming took 1 base from V and 6 from J, leaving 7 bases between them. This CDR3 is built from 11 residues. The germline CDR1 and CDR2 sequences are DFQATT and SNEGSKA (reference sequence). Broader study findings: Ophthalmopathy could be told apart from stable hyperthyroidism with a 13 V-J model.

Regarding this clonotype: Its antigen is still unknown.

The receptor comes from an adult woman with Graves' disease, either hyperthyroidism or ophthalmopathy (not recorded which). Sample: peripheral blood or thyroid tissue (not recorded which). The rearrangement uses TRBV20-1 and TRBJ2-7; weak D call: TRBD1 (5 bases). The CDR3 bases are TGCAGTGCTAGAGGGGGCAGCGAGCAGTACTTC. Protein product: CSARGGSEQYF.